This T cell receptor beta chain was observed in a study of cytomegalovirus exposure and HLA in healthy donors. General observations from the study: A later analysis showed TCR association rates differing by HLA locus, peaking at DRB1 and lowest at HLA-C. A later analysis reportedly found that, within productive TCRs, an Asian-associated ancestry cluster had fewer N-insertions than the mean observed across the roughly 690 donors. With later analysis, a missense DCLRE1C variant became linked to TCR beta V- and J-gene trimming. The authors judged a highly shared variant cluster likely a sequencing artifact.

Both 60 Vbeta primers and 13 Jbeta primers went into the PCR. The data were produced by immunoSEQ multiplex PCR, yet TCRdb's version contains in-frame clones alone and is incomplete. This sample has roughly 120,000 clones, with 65% to 80% found just once. Concerning this clone: Its antigen is unknown.

This CDR3 has 15 residues. Trimming at V came to 0 bases and at J to 7 bases, leaving 7 bases not matched to a gene. CDR1 and CDR2 from the germline V gene are SGHRS and YFSETQ. The V and J genes are TRBV5-1 and TRBJ2-1; TRBD2 matches 7 bases. The source material was PBMCs. The TCR originated in a human donor in good health. This CDR3 reads CASSLEGGSVNEQFF. The CDR3 nucleotides are TGCGCCAGCAGCTTGGAGGGAGGGTCGGTAAATGAGCAGTTCTTC. Variable domain in full (rest from reference TRBV5-1 and TRBJ2-1): KAGVTQTPRYLIKTRGQQVTLSCSPISGHRSVSWYQQTPGQGLQFLFEYFSETQRNKGNFPGRFSGRQFSNSRSEMNVSTLELGDSALYLCASSLEGGSVNEQFFGPGTRLTVL.